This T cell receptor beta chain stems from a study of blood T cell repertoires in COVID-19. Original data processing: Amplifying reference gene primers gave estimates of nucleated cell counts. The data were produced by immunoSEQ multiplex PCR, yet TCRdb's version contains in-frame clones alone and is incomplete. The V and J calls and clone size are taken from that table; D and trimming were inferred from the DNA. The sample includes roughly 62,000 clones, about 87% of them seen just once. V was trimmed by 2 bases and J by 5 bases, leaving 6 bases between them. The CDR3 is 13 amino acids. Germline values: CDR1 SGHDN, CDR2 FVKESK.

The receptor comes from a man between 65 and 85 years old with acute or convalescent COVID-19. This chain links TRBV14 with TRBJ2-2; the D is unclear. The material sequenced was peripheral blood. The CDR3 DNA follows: TGTGCCAGCAGCCAAATTCTAACCGGGGAGCTGTTTTTT. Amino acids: CASSQILTGELFF.